Each of the 17 T cell receptor beta chains below was sequenced from the same sample in a study of identical twins. TCRdb fed the 5' RACE reads into MiXCR, producing one record per CDR3 protein. The data show about 520,000 distinct CDR3 sequences, about 20% seen once. These same data were also listed under a study on T cells expressing NK-cell markers.

Material for sequencing was CD4+ T cells sorted from blood. The receptors were gathered from a woman under 30 in good health.

This clonotype showed up just a few times. The chain has TRBV12-3 or TRBV12-4 and TRBJ1-5; 7 bases agree with TRBD1. With V trimmed by 3 bases and J by 5 bases, 4 bases remained unmatched. The length of the CDR3 is 14 residues. CDR3 DNA: TGTGCCAGCAGTTTGAGGGGGCACGATCAGCCCCAGCATTTT. Its translation: CASSLRGHDQPQHF.

V usage is TRBV5-1 and J usage is TRBJ1-4, with no clear D. V lost 3 bases and J lost 7, with 10 bases in between. The CDR3 runs 13 residues. Germline CDR1 is SGHRS and CDR2 is YFSETQ. The CDR3 region has the DNA TGCGCCAGCAGCTCCGGAGGTACTGAAAAACTGTTTTTT. It encodes CASSSGGTEKLFF.

For the CDR3, the DNA is TGCGCCAGCAGCCAAGATCACGCGCTGCAAGAGACCCAGTACTTC. Translated: CASSQDHALQETQYF. The genes are TRBV4-3 and TRBJ2-5; no definite D call. The CDR3 covers 15 residues. Trimming shortened V by 0 bases and J by 2 bases, and 10 bases separated the two germline ends. Germline CDR1 LGHNA, CDR2 YSLEER.

The sample holds a few counts of this clonotype. The V and J genes are TRBV12-3 or TRBV12-4 and TRBJ2-3, with 7 nucleotides matching TRBD2. The CDR3 totals 19 residues. The J segment lost 2 bases and the V segment lost 3 bases, leaving 17 bases of the junction unmatched. CDR3 in amino acids: CASSFLAVYNPLNTDTQYF. The CDR3 nucleotides are TGTGCCAGCAGTTTTCTAGCGGTTTATAACCCGTTAAACACAGATACGCAGTATTTT.

This clonotype was recorded many times. The rearrangement uses TRBV20-1 and TRBJ2-3; D is unresolved. The CDR3 is 13 residues long. The germline V gene has CDR1 DFQATT and CDR2 SNEGSKA (reference sequence). Trimming shortened V by 8 bases and J by 0 bases, and 12 bases separated the two germline ends. The CDR3 spells CSPDPRSTDTQYF. DNA of the CDR3: TGCAGTCCCGATCCGAGGAGCACAGATACGCAGTATTTT.

The table lists this clonotype with many counts. The chain carries TRBV5-1 and TRBJ2-5; TRBD1 is a possible D gene (6 bases). The length of the CDR3 is 12 residues. Looked up from germline, CDR1 is SGHRS and CDR2 is YFSETQ. V lost 4 bases to trimming and J lost 4 bases, with 8 bases between them. For the CDR3, the DNA is TGCGCCAGCAGCGTACAGGGAGAGACCCAGTACTTC. Amino acids: CASSVQGETQYF.

This chain connects TRBV20-1 to TRBJ2-2; no firm D call. CDR1 is DFQATT, CDR2 SNEGSKA, per germline (reference sequence). The CDR3 covers 14 residues. The V end lost 1 base, the J end lost 1 base, and 7 bases lay between the germline ends. CDR3 loop: CSARGQMNTGELFF. Here the CDR3 DNA reads TGCAGTGCTAGAGGCCAGATGAACACCGGGGAGCTGTTTTTT.

This clonotype has a handful of counts. The V call is TRBV4-2, the J call TRBJ2-1; D ambiguous. The germline V and J ends were trimmed by 2 bases and 4 bases, with 21 bases remaining between them. Germline loops: CDR1 LGHNA, CDR2 YNFKEQ. CDR3 length: 18 amino acids. The CDR3 nucleotides read TGTGCCAGCAGCCAACAACGCGACGGCCTTGGGTCGTACAATGAGCAGTTCTTC. It yields the protein CASSQQRDGLGSYNEQFF.

V usage is TRBV4-3 and J usage is TRBJ1-2; weak D call: TRBD1 (5 bases). V dropped 0 bases and J dropped 1 base, with 9 bases sitting between them. Germline V CDR1 and CDR2: LGHNA, YSLEER. This CDR3 is built from 15 residues. This CDR3 is CASSQDGGGNYGYTF. CDR3 sequence (DNA): TGCGCCAGCAGCCAAGATGGGGGAGGTAACTATGGCTACACCTTC.

The V and J genes are TRBV12-3 or TRBV12-4 and TRBJ1-5, with a weak D call TRBD1 (5 bases). The V end lost 1 base, the J end lost 3 bases, and 16 bases lay between the germline ends. This CDR3 is built from 17 residues. As DNA, the CDR3 is TGTGCCAGCAGTTTAGTACCTCCGGGACCGCTCAATCAGCCCCAGCATTTT. It translates to CASSLVPPGPLNQPQHF.

This clonotype was seen ten or more times. The chain uses TRBV12-3 or TRBV12-4 and TRBJ2-7; D is uncertain. The CDR3 is 13 residues long. Trimming removed 8 bases at V and 0 bases at J, with 11 bases between. CDR3 nucleotides: TGTGCCAGCTCTCTCGACGGCTCCTACGAGCAGTACTTC. Its translation is CASSLDGSYEQYF.

This clonotype has ten or more counts. The chain employs TRBV7-2 and TRBJ2-1; 8 bases fit TRBD2. Germline CDR1 is SGHTA and CDR2 is FQGNSA. CDR3 length: 17 residues. The J segment lost 4 bases and the V segment lost 2 bases, leaving 10 bases of the junction unmatched. CDR3 bases: TGTGCCAGCAGCTTATGGGCTCGGGCTAGCGGGTACAATGAGCAGTTCTTC. Protein: CASSLWARASGYNEQFF.

This clonotype was counted between two and nine times. The rearrangement joins TRBV5-6 to TRBJ2-5; either TRBD1 or TRBD2 may supply D (6 bases each). Germline CDR1 SGHDT, CDR2 YYEEEE. Trimming removed 3 bases at V and 5 bases at J, with 14 bases between. The CDR3 sequence is 14 residues long. The CDR3, as DNA: TGTGCCAGCAGCTGGGGGCGCGGGGCGGAGACCCAGTACTTC. Amino acid sequence: CASSWGRGAETQYF. The whole variable domain, remainder taken from reference TRBV5-6 and TRBJ2-5, is DAGVTQSPTHLIKTRGQQVTLRCSPKSGHDTVSWYQQALGQGPQFIFQYYEEEERQRGNFPDRFSGHQFPNYSSELNVNALLLGDSALYLCASSWGRGAETQYFGPGTRLLVL.

Points on this clonotype: One junction end does not reproduce the germline sequence, and a read error may be involved. The chain combines TRBV12-3 or TRBV12-4 with TRBJ2-1; 10 bases align to TRBD2. The length of the CDR3 is 15 residues. DNA of the CDR3: TGTGCCAGCAGTCTAGCGGGAGTTCCCTACAATGAGCAGTTCTTC. Translating it yields CASSLAGVPYNEQFF.

V is TRBV2 and J is TRBJ2-7, with TRBD2 as a possible D gene (5 bases). This CDR3 has 15 amino acids. Germline loops: CDR1 SNHLY, CDR2 FYNNEI. Between the trimmed V and J ends, which lost 6 bases and 3 bases, there was a span of 18 bases. The CDR3 DNA reads as TGTGCCAGCAGCCCTCAAGTAGCGCTCAACTACGAGCAGTACTTC. Translated: CASSPQVALNYEQYF. The variable domain in full, with the rest retrieved from reference TRBV2 and TRBJ2-7, is EPEVTQTPSHQVTQMGQEVILRCVPISNHLYFYWYRQILGQKVEFLVSFYNNEISEKSEIFDDQFSVERPDGSNFTLKIRSTKLEDSAMYFCASSPQVALNYEQYFGPGTRLTVT.

This clonotype occurred a few times. The CDR3 DNA is TGTGCCTGGGGTCGTGAACAGAGGCAGCCCCAGCATTTT. This codes for CAWGREQRQPQHF. The rearrangement links TRBV30 to TRBJ1-5, with D uncertain. V dropped 5 bases and J dropped 7 bases, with 15 bases sitting between them. Germline V gene lookup returns CDR1 GTSNPN and CDR2 SVGIG (reference sequence). CDR3 length equals 13 residues.

In DNA, the CDR3 is TGCAGTGCTCTGGGACAGGGTGTAGAGACCCAGTACTTC. Encoded protein: CSALGQGVETQYF. The V gene is TRBV20-1, the J gene TRBJ2-5; TRBD1 agrees at 9 bases. The CDR3 length is 13 residues. V was clipped by 5 bases and J by 4 bases; unmatched bases: 5. Germline V gene sequence: CDR1 DFQATT, CDR2 SNEGSKA (reference sequence).